Listed here is a single TCR beta chain. The data were taken from a study of shared clonotypes between healthy human individuals. V dropped 6 bases and J dropped 5; count of bases not matched to a gene: 10. From germline, CDR1 is SGHRS and CDR2 YFSETQ. The CDR3 covers 15 residues. Method: immunoSEQ multiplex PCR; TCRdb's copy keeps in-frame clones and lacks some. The sample contains over a million clones, around 74% of which appear only once. The V call is TRBV5-1, the J call TRBJ2-5; 10 bases are a match to TRBD2. This TCR was recovered from a young man in good health. What was sequenced was memory CD4+ T cells sorted from blood. Subset defined: CD45RA-negative fraction. CDR3: CASTKSGGAAETQYF. The CDR3, as DNA: TGCGCCAGCACCAAGAGCGGGGGGGCGGCGGAGACCCAGTACTTC.